A selection of T cell receptor beta chains follows, all from one sample in a study of cytomegalovirus exposure and HLA in healthy donors. Produced via immunoSEQ multiplex PCR; TCRdb's table is partial and in-frame only. The sample lists 200,000 to 250,000 clones, 65% to 85% occurring once. Material: PBMCs. These receptors were collected from a man aged 25-45 years in good health and CMV-seronegative. Both conserved end residues are part of each CDR3. Each record gives: V gene, clone size, J gene, D gene, CDR3 protein, CDR3 DNA. The D gene is left open where the match is weak. Clone size is not always given. Where it is, it says once, few, many or a class for expanded clones.

TRBV6-6	.	TRBJ1-5	TRBD1	CASRPDRADNQPQHF	TGTGCCAGCAGACCAGACAGGGCTGACAATCAGCCCCAGCATTTT
TRBV7-9	.	TRBJ1-2	TRBD1	CASSLPRQGAMVYGYTF	TGTGCCAGCAGCTTACCCCGACAGGGGGCAATGGTTTATGGCTACACCTTC
TRBV5-1	.	TRBJ1-2	TRBD1	CASSPQQGAGGYTF	TGCGCCAGCAGCCCGCAACAGGGGGCGGGGGGCTACACCTTC
TRBV2	.	TRBJ2-3	TRBD2	CASKGLAGDTQYF	TGTGCCAGCAAAGGACTAGCTGGAGATACGCAGTATTTT
TRBV9	.	TRBJ2-7	TRBD2	CASSSNSGGDPTSF	TGTGCCAGCAGCTCAAACTCGGGGGGGGACCCGACCTCCTTC
TRBV7-9	.	TRBJ1-6	.	CASSLTQGGSPLHF	TGTGCCAGCAGCTTAACGCAGGGTGGGTCACCCCTCCACTTT
TRBV27	.	TRBJ2-3	TRBD2	CASSTLAGGSDTQYF	TGTGCCAGCAGTACCTTAGCGGGGGGGTCAGATACGCAGTATTTT
TRBV14	.	TRBJ1-3	TRBD1	CASSFGTGGNTIYF	TGTGCCAGCAGCTTTGGGACAGGGGGAAACACCATATATTTT
TRBV2	.	TRBJ2-3	.	CVTPRGLAPDTQYF	TGTGTTACGCCTAGGGGCCTGGCGCCAGATACGCAGTATTTT
TRBV7-9	.	TRBJ1-5	.	CASSSNRAGFQPQHF	TGTGCCAGCAGCAGCAACAGGGCCGGCTTTCAGCCCCAGCATTTT
TRBV6-6	.	TRBJ2-7	TRBD1	CASKDRVPHYEQYF	TGTGCCAGCAAAGACAGGGTCCCGCATTACGAGCAGTACTTC
TRBV19	.	TRBJ2-1	.	CASSIVVNAGEQFF	TGTGCCAGTAGTATTGTCGTCAACGCGGGTGAGCAGTTCTTC
TRBV6-5	.	TRBJ1-2	TRBD1	CASSPQGQGFRGYTF	TGTGCCAGCAGCCCTCAGGGACAGGGGTTTCGCGGCTACACCTTC
TRBV25-1	.	TRBJ1-4	TRBD1	CASSEPGTGPRKLFF	TGTGCCAGCAGTGAACCAGGGACAGGTCCAAGAAAACTGTTTTTT
TRBV10-3	few	TRBJ2-6	TRBD1	CAIPGQPYSGANVLTF	TGTGCCATCCCGGGACAGCCCTACTCTGGGGCCAACGTCCTGACTTTC
TRBV6-6	.	TRBJ1-6	.	CASSLNRDGHSPLHF	TGTGCCAGCAGTTTAAACAGGGACGGTCATTCACCCCTCCACTTT
TRBV19	once	TRBJ1-3	.	CASTPRRISGNTIYF	TGTGCCAGTACCCCGAGGCGGATCTCTGGAAACACCATATATTTT
TRBV28	.	TRBJ1-2	TRBD1	CASSMGTVGYTF	TGTGCCAGCAGCATGGGGACAGTTGGCTACACCTTC
TRBV28	.	TRBJ1-2	TRBD1	CASSSSGTGYGYTF	TGTGCCAGCAGTTCCTCCGGGACAGGCTATGGCTACACCTTC
TRBV19	.	TRBJ2-7	.	CASTPWPGYEQYF	TGTGCCAGTACCCCGTGGCCGGGCTACGAGCAGTACTTC
TRBV5-1	.	TRBJ2-7	TRBD2	CASSLSASGYEQYF	TGCGCCAGCAGCTTGTCGGCTAGCGGTTACGAGCAGTACTTC
TRBV5-5	.	TRBJ2-7	.	CASSLILSYEQYF	TGTGCCAGCAGCTTGATCCTATCCTACGAGCAGTACTTC
TRBV28	.	TRBJ2-7	TRBD1	CASSPGQTLSYEQYF	TGTGCCAGCAGCCCGGGACAGACTTTATCCTACGAGCAGTACTTC
TRBV18	.	TRBJ2-7	.	CASSPPRGSYEQYF	TGTGCCAGCTCACCACCAAGGGGGTCCTACGAGCAGTACTTC
TRBV6-1	.	TRBJ1-4	.	CASRDYRVVEKLFF	TGTGCCAGCAGAGACTACAGGGTTGTCGAAAAACTGTTTTTT
TRBV9	once	TRBJ2-3	.	CASRGRTDTQYF	TGTGCCAGCAGGGGGCGCACAGATACGCAGTATTTT
TRBV28	.	TRBJ2-7	TRBD2	CASSSGLATSYEQYF	TGTGCCAGCAGTTCCGGACTAGCGACCTCCTACGAGCAGTACTTC
TRBV9	.	TRBJ2-3	.	CASSVVGDTQYF	TGTGCCAGCAGCGTAGTGGGCGATACGCAGTATTTT
TRBV5-1	.	TRBJ1-1	.	CASSSPPTQRGINTEAFF	TGCGCCAGCAGCTCACCCCCCACACAACGGGGTATTAACACTGAAGCTTTCTTT
TRBV2	.	TRBJ1-1	TRBD1	CASRDQGADTEAFF	TGTGCCAGCAGGGATCAGGGGGCGGACACTGAAGCTTTCTTT
TRBV13	.	TRBJ2-1	.	CASSLDGDNEQFF	TGTGCCAGCAGCTTAGACGGAGACAATGAGCAGTTCTTC
TRBV6-5	.	TRBJ1-2	.	CASSYSRANYGYTF	TGTGCCAGCAGTTACTCCAGGGCTAACTATGGCTACACCTTC
TRBV7-9	.	TRBJ2-5	TRBD2	CASTGAGVERGETQYF	TGTGCCAGCACAGGAGCGGGGGTCGAACGGGGGGAGACCCAGTACTTC
TRBV7-2	.	TRBJ2-7	TRBD2	CASSFNKRGTYEQYF	TGTGCCAGCAGCTTTAATAAGCGGGGGACTTACGAGCAGTACTTC
TRBV27	.	TRBJ2-1	TRBD2	CASSLRGDNEQFF	TGTGCCAGCAGTTTACGGGGGGACAATGAGCAGTTCTTC
TRBV7-9	.	TRBJ1-3	.	CASSFTDSGNTIYF	TGTGCCAGCAGTTTTACAGACTCTGGAAACACCATATATTTT
TRBV6-5	.	TRBJ1-5	.	CASSEISQPQHF	TGTGCCAGCAGTGAAATTAGTCAGCCCCAGCATTTT
TRBV7-2	.	TRBJ2-2	TRBD1	CASSLSVQGAGGELFF	TGTGCCAGCAGCTTATCCGTACAGGGGGCGGGCGGGGAGCTGTTTTTT
TRBV7-6	.	TRBJ2-5	TRBD2	CASSLGLAGVGTQYF	TGTGCCAGCAGCTTGGGACTAGCGGGGGTCGGGACCCAGTACTTC